This TCR beta chain comes out of a study of blood T cell repertoires in COVID-19. Study summary: Samples taken during acute and convalescent COVID-19 were collected in the United States, Italy and Spain. T cells, B-cell-depleted T cells, or PBMCs provided the cDNA or gDNA that served as material.

Per the study methods: Estimation of nucleated cell counts was performed using reference gene primer amplification. The protocol was immunoSEQ multiplex PCR, while the TCRdb copy is restricted to in-frame clones and leaves out a portion. For V, J and clone size, that table is used; D and trimming come from the DNA. This table holds roughly 440,000 clones, more than 70% found once. CDR1 and CDR2 (germline): SGHRS, YFSETQ. The CDR3 spans 16 residues. The V and J ends lost 0 bases and 0 bases respectively, with 10 bases between them. Source material: peripheral blood. The chain uses TRBV5-1 and TRBJ2-1, with D hard to call. This sequence was found in a woman between 50 and 59 years old with COVID-19, enrolled during active disease. The CDR3 region is CASSLVEESSYNEQFF. CDR3 bases: TGCGCCAGCAGCTTGGTTGAGGAGAGCTCCTACAATGAGCAGTTCTTC.